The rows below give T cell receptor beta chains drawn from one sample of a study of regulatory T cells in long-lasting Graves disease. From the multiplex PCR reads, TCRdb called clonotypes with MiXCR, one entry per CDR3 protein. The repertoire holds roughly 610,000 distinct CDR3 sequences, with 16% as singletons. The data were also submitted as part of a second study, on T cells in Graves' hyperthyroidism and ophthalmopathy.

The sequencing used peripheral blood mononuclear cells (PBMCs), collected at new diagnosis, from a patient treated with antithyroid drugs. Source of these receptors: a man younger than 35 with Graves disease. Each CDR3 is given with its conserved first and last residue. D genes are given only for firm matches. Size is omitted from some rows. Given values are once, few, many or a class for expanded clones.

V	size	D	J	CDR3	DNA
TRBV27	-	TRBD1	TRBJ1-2	CASSLSPRQGFRGYTF	TGTGCCAGCAGTTTATCGCCGAGACAGGGCTTCAGAGGCTACACCTTC
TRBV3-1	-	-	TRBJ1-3	CASSRGESGNTIYF	TGTGCCAGCAGCAGGGGGGAGTCTGGAAACACCATATATTTT
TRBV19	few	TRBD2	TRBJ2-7	CASTGGRADEQYF	TGTGCCAGTACAGGCGGGAGGGCCGACGAGCAGTACTTC
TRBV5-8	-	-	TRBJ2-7	CASSLSWQGILGTYEQYF	TGTGCCAGCAGCCTCTCGTGGCAGGGAATTCTGGGGACCTACGAGCAGTACTTC
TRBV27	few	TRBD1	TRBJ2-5	CASSPAGTGVVGETQYF	TGTGCCAGCAGTCCCGCCGGGACAGGGGTAGTTGGGGAGACCCAGTACTTC
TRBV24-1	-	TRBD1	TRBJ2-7	CATSDPGTGDEQYF	TGTGCCACCAGTGACCCCGGGACAGGGGACGAGCAGTACTTC
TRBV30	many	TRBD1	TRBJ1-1	CAWRQGLNTEAFF	TGTGCCTGGCGACAGGGACTGAACACTGAAGCTTTCTTT
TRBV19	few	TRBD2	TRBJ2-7	CASSAGTSVLGASYEQYF	TGTGCCAGTAGCGCCGGGACTAGCGTTCTCGGGGCCTCCTACGAGCAGTACTTC
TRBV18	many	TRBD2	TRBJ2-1	CASSRTSGRADEQFF	TGTGCCAGCTCACGGACTAGCGGGAGGGCCGATGAGCAGTTCTTC
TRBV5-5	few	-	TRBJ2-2	CASSFGGGETGELFF	TGTGCCAGCAGCTTTGGTGGTGGAGAAACCGGGGAGCTGTTTTTT
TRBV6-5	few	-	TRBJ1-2	CASSYSGEDNYGYTF	TGTGCCAGCAGTTACTCAGGGGAGGACAACTATGGCTACACCTTC
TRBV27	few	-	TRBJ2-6	CASSLDRSSGANVLTF	TGTGCCAGCAGTTTAGACAGGAGCTCTGGGGCCAACGTCCTGACTTTC
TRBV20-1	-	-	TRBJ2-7	CSASRAPDRQYF	TGCAGTGCTAGCCGGGCGCCGGACAGGCAGTACTTC
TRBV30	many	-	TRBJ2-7	CAWSPADSAYEQYF	TGTGCCTGGAGTCCCGCGGACTCCGCCTACGAGCAGTACTTC
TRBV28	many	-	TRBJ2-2	CASSFRGSTGELFF	TGTGCCAGCAGTTTCCGTGGAAGTACCGGGGAGCTGTTTTTT
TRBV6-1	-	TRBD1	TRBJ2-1	CASSRQGPLSYNEQFF	TGTGCCAGCAGTCGACAGGGGCCCCTCTCCTACAATGAGCAGTTCTTC
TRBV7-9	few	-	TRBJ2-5	CASSKEYQETQYF	TGTGCCAGCTCCAAGGAGTACCAAGAGACCCAGTACTTC
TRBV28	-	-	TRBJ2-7	CASSLSDFYEQYF	TGTGCCAGCAGTTTATCAGACTTCTACGAGCAGTACTTC
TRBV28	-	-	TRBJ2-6	CASSLPYIGRAGTGANVLTF	TGTGCCAGCAGTTTACCCTACATAGGCAGGGCCGGGACTGGGGCCAACGTCCTGACTTTC
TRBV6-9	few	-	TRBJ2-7	CASSYGAGTLEQYF	TGTGCCAGCAGTTACGGAGCAGGGACCTTGGAGCAGTACTTC
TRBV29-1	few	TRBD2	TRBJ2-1	CSVEFYDLGGEEDEQFF	TGCAGCGTTGAGTTTTACGACTTGGGAGGGGAGGAAGATGAGCAGTTCTTC
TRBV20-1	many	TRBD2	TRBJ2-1	CSAVVSGAYNEQFF	TGCAGTGCCGTCGTAAGCGGGGCTTACAATGAGCAGTTCTTC
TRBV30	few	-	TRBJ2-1	CAWSPSGPSYNEQFF	TGTGCCTGGAGCCCCAGCGGGCCCAGCTACAATGAGCAGTTCTTC
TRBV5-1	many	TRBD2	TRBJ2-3	CASSFPELAGAADTQYF	TGCGCCAGCAGCTTCCCGGAACTAGCGGGAGCGGCAGATACGCAGTATTTT
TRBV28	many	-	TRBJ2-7	CASSHRDSYEQYF	TGTGCCAGCAGTCACAGAGACTCCTACGAGCAGTACTTC
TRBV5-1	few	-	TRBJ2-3	CASSLEDNTDTQYF	TGCGCCAGCAGCTTGGAGGACAACACAGATACGCAGTATTTT
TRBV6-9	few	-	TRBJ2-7	CASSYGGNEQYF	TGTGCCAGCAGTTACGGGGGCAACGAGCAGTACTTC
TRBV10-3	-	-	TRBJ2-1	CATQGEGYNEQFF	TGTGCCACCCAGGGGGAGGGCTACAATGAGCAGTTCTTC
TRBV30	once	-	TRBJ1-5	CAWSSYNQGPQHF	TGTGCCTGGAGTTCGTACAATCAGGGGCCCCAGCATTTT
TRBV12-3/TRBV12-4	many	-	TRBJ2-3	CASSPPGPRADTQYF	TGTGCCAGCAGTCCACCGGGGCCCAGGGCAGATACGCAGTATTTT
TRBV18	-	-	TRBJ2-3	CASSRNGEGEQYF	TGTGCCAGCTCACGGAACGGGGAAGGAGAGCAGTATTTT
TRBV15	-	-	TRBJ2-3	CATSSGTGSTDTQYF	TGTGCCACCAGCAGCGGGACGGGTAGCACAGATACGCAGTATTTT
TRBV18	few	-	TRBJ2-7	CASSPSQSLEQYF	TGTGCCAGCTCACCCAGTCAATCACTGGAGCAGTACTTC
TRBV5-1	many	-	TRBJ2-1	CASSLTGTDSYNEQFF	TGCGCCAGCAGCTTGACCGGGACGGACTCCTACAATGAGCAGTTCTTC
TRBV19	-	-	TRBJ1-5	CASSPGFVVPGGNQPQHF	TGTGCCAGTAGTCCTGGATTTGTCGTTCCGGGCGGCAATCAGCCCCAGCATTTT
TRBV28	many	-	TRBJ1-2	CASRPNYGYTF	TGTGCCAGCAGGCCTAACTATGGCTACACCTTC
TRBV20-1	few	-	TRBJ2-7	CSARWGSGHSYEQYF	TGCAGTGCTCGATGGGGATCGGGCCACTCCTACGAGCAGTACTTC
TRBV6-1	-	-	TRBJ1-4	CASSEGSRVANEKLFF	TGTGCCAGCAGTGAAGGAAGCCGGGTTGCTAATGAAAAACTGTTTTTT
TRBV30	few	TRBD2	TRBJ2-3	CAWSAGTSGLPFTDTQYF	TGTGCCTGGAGTGCAGGGACTAGCGGCCTCCCGTTCACAGATACGCAGTATTTT
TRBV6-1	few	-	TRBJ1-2	CASSTGPAYYGYTF	TGTGCCAGCAGTACCGGTCCAGCCTACTATGGCTACACCTTC
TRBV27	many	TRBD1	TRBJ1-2	CASSLGTGVGGGYTF	TGTGCCAGCAGTTTGGGGACAGGTGTCGGGGGTGGCTACACCTTC
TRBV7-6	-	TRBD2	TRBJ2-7	CASSLEGLVYEQYF	TGTGCCAGCAGCTTAGAGGGACTAGTCTACGAGCAGTACTTC
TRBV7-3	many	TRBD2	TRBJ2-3	CASSSGTTPSTDTQYF	TGTGCCAGCAGCTCAGGGACTACTCCTAGCACAGATACGCAGTATTTT
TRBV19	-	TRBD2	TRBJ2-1	CASSTEVGSGSVSYNEQFF	TGTGCCAGTAGTACGGAGGTTGGTAGCGGGAGCGTTTCCTACAATGAGCAGTTCTTC
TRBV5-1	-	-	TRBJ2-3	CASSSPAGDTQYF	TGCGCCAGCAGCTCCCCCGCCGGGGATACGCAGTATTTT
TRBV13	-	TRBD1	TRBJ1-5	CASKHRGSNQPQHF	TGTGCCAGCAAACACAGGGGTAGCAATCAGCCCCAGCATTTT
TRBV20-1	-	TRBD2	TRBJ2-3	CSAPMPERYTTRAGGDTQYF	TGCAGTGCTCCCATGCCAGAACGGTACACCACTAGAGCGGGGGGGGATACGCAGTATTTT
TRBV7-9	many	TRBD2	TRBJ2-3	CASSLMSSGRSDTQYF	TGTGCCAGCAGCTTAATGTCTAGCGGGAGGTCAGATACGCAGTATTTT
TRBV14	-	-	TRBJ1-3	CASSPLGPSSGNTIYF	TGTGCCAGCAGCCCCCTGGGACCGAGCTCTGGAAACACCATATATTTT
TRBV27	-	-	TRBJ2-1	CASSRGGQSSYNEQFF	TGTGCCAGCAGTCGCGGAGGCCAAAGCTCCTACAATGAGCAGTTCTTC
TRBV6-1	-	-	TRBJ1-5	CASSEAAVYSNQPQHF	TGTGCCAGCAGTGAAGCGGCAGTTTATAGCAATCAGCCCCAGCATTTT
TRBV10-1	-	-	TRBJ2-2	CASSDYTGELFF	TGCGCCAGCAGTGATTATACCGGGGAGCTGTTTTTT